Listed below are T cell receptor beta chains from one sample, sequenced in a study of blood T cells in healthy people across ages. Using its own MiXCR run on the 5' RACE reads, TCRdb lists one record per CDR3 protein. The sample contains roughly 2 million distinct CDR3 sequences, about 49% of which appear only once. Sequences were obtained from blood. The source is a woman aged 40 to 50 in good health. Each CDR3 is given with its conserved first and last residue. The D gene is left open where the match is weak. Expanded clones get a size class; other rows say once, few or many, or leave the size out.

CDR3: CASSQVATITDTQYF; DNA: TGTGCCAGCAGCCAAGTGGCGACCATCACAGATACGCAGTATTTT; J: TRBJ2-3; size: .; D: .; V: TRBV14
CDR3: CASSDSASSSTDTQYF; DNA: TGTGCCAGCAGTGACTCGGCTTCTTCTAGCACAGATACGCAGTATTTT; J: TRBJ2-3; size: .; D: .; V: TRBV6-4
CDR3: CASRTGTGPYEQYF; DNA: TGCGCCAGCAGGACCGGGACAGGGCCCTACGAGCAGTACTTC; J: TRBJ2-7; size: few; D: TRBD1; V: TRBV5-1
CDR3: CSAPGRGRVNQETQYF; DNA: TGCAGTGCCCCCGGGAGGGGTCGGGTAAACCAAGAGACCCAGTACTTC; J: TRBJ2-5; size: .; D: TRBD2; V: TRBV20-1
CDR3: CASSVDRLNYGYTF; DNA: TGTGCCAGCAGCGTCGACAGACTGAACTATGGCTACACCTTC; J: TRBJ1-2; size: .; D: .; V: TRBV9
CDR3: CSAGPNYYTF; DNA: TGCAGTGCCGGCCCCAATTACTACACCTTC; J: TRBJ1-2; size: .; D: .; V: TRBV20-1
CDR3: CASSYFHRSGANVLTF; DNA: TGTGCCAGCAGTTACTTTCATCGCTCTGGGGCCAACGTCCTGACTTTC; J: TRBJ2-6; size: .; D: .; V: TRBV6-6
CDR3: CASSGVVKNGYTF; DNA: TGTGCCAGCAGTGGTGTTGTGAAGAATGGCTACACCTTC; J: TRBJ1-2; size: .; D: .; V: TRBV2
CDR3: CASSRGLAGGNNEQFF; DNA: TGTGCCAGCAGTAGAGGACTAGCGGGAGGTAACAATGAGCAGTTCTTC; J: TRBJ2-1; size: few; D: TRBD2; V: TRBV6-6
CDR3: CASSSRQNYEQYF; DNA: TGTGCCAGCAGTTCCCGACAGAACTACGAGCAGTACTTC; J: TRBJ2-7; size: .; D: .; V: TRBV28
CDR3: CASSQVGRGNNEQFF; DNA: TGCGCCAGCAGCCAAGTTGGCAGGGGGAACAATGAGCAGTTCTTC; J: TRBJ2-1; size: .; D: TRBD1; V: TRBV4-1
CDR3: CASSLGLSYNEQYF; DNA: TGCGCCAGCAGCCTGGGACTTTCCTACAATGAGCAGTACTTC; J: TRBJ2-5; size: .; D: .; V: TRBV4-3
CDR3: CANRGTANTGELFF; DNA: TGTGCCAACCGAGGGACAGCAAACACCGGGGAGCTGTTTTTT; J: TRBJ2-2; size: once; D: TRBD1; V: TRBV12-3/TRBV12-4
CDR3: CASSTWDGRNYGYTF; DNA: TGTGCCAGTAGTACATGGGACGGCCGAAACTATGGCTACACCTTC; J: TRBJ1-2; size: .; D: .; V: TRBV19
CDR3: CASTKPWDSPLHF; DNA: TGTGCCAGCACAAAGCCGTGGGATTCACCCCTCCACTTT; J: TRBJ1-6; size: .; D: .; V: TRBV7-2
CDR3: CSARETSGGPTPNEQFF; DNA: TGCAGTGCTAGAGAGACTAGCGGGGGCCCCACCCCCAATGAGCAGTTCTTC; J: TRBJ2-1; size: few; D: TRBD2; V: TRBV20-1
CDR3: CASSSGGGDFFYEQYF; DNA: TGTGCCAGCAGCTCGGGAGGGGGGGATTTCTTCTACGAGCAGTACTTC; J: TRBJ2-7; size: .; D: TRBD2; V: TRBV7-2
CDR3: CSAGRQGSDYGYTF; DNA: TGCAGCGCCGGGCGGCAGGGGAGTGACTATGGCTACACCTTC; J: TRBJ1-2; size: .; D: .; V: TRBV29-1